This TCR beta chain originates from a study of human T cells and chemical hapten exposure. Using its own MiXCR run on the RACE reads, TCRdb lists one record per CDR3 protein. In the table there are approximately 87,000 distinct CDR3 sequences, 9.5% to 12% of which are singletons. This sample's time point: patch test 2, 6 weeks after DPC sensitization. Treatment: therapeutic diphenylcyclopropenone sensitization with weekly scalp DPC. The source of this sequence is a woman between 40 and 55 years old with alopecia areata. Some clones in this sample may be carry-over from other donors' samples. This specimen was whole blood, taken in connection with sensitization to the hapten diphenylcyclopropenone (DPC).

DNA for the CDR3: TGTGCCAGCAGACTTACAGGAAACACCATATATTTT. Amino acid sequence: CASRLTGNTIYF. The V call is TRBV6-6, the J call TRBJ1-3, with unresolved D. The CDR3 extends over 12 amino acids. CDR1 is MNHNY and CDR2 is SVGAGI in the germline V gene (reference sequence). The V end was cut by 6 bases, the J end by 4 bases, with 7 bases between.